This T cell receptor beta chain was recorded in a study of T cell responses to AZD1222 COVID-19 vaccine. Study overall: Second-dose groups at about 4 or about 12 weeks were pooled.

On this clone: No antigen is known for it.

Germline V gene sequence: CDR1 SQVTM, CDR2 ANQGSEA. The CDR3 runs 12 residues. The ends were cut back, 5 bases at V and 2 bases at J, with 10 bases in the middle. Points from the study as a whole: The breadth and depth of Spike-specific TCRs increased once two AZD1222 doses had been given. Just a handful of AZD1222 recipients tested seropositive at baseline. Samples come after the peak T cell response, not at day 14.

Generated by immunoSEQ multiplex PCR, the TCRdb table keeps only in-frame clones and is missing some. The table records 75,000 to 100,000 clones, around 90% of them present only once. The source is an adult in good health. The chain employs TRBV29-1 and TRBJ2-7; unclear D gene. The sample consisted of peripheral blood, taken on day 0 of AZD1222 vaccination. The CDR3: CSVRETPYEQYF. The CDR3 bases are TGCAGCGTTAGGGAAACCCCCTACGAGCAGTACTTC.